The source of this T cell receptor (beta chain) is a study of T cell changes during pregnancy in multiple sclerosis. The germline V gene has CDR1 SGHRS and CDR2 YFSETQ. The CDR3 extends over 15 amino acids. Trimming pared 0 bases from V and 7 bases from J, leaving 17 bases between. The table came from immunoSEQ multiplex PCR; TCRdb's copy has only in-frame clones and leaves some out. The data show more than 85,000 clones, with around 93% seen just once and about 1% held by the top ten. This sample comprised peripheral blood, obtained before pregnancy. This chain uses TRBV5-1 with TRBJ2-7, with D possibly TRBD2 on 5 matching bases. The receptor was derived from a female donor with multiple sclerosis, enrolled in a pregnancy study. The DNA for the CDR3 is TGCGCCAGCAGCTTGGCCGGTGGGAGTGTGGGGGAGCAGTACTTC. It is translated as CASSLAGGSVGEQYF. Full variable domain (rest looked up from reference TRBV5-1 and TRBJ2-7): KAGVTQTPRYLIKTRGQQVTLSCSPISGHRSVSWYQQTPGQGLQFLFEYFSETQRNKGNFPGRFSGRQFSNSRSEMNVSTLELGDSALYLCASSLAGGSVGEQYFGPGTRLTVT.